The rows below give T cell receptor beta chains drawn from one sample of a study of blood T cells in healthy people across ages. In TCRdb, the 5' RACE reads were re-called with MiXCR into one record per CDR3 protein. The data show 1.5 million to 2 million distinct CDR3 sequences, about 31% seen once. The sequencing sample was made of blood. Receptors originate from a woman aged 30 to 39 in good health. The CDR3 runs from the conserved cysteine through the conserved F or W. The order of the fields is CDR3 length, clone size, V gene, D gene, J gene, CDR3 DNA, CDR3 protein. D genes are given only for firm matches. Not all rows give a size; the values are once, few, many and, for expanded clones, a class.

>13|few|TRBV4-2|TRBD2|TRBJ2-7
TGTGCCAGCAGCCCAAGCGGGGGCAACGAGCAGTACTTC
CASSPSGGNEQYF
>14|few|TRBV9|-|TRBJ2-1
TGTGCCAGCAGCGTAGGGAAAATCTACAATGAGCAGTTCTTC
CASSVGKIYNEQFF
>14|few|TRBV27|TRBD1|TRBJ2-7
TGTGCCAGCAGTTTAGTACAGGGGTCCGCCGAGCAGTACTTC
CASSLVQGSAEQYF
>12|-|TRBV29-1|-|TRBJ1-1
TGCAGCGGTGGACAGACGAACACTAAAGCTTTCTTT
CSGGQTNTKAFF
>15|few|TRBV7-9|-|TRBJ2-4
TGTGCCAGCAGCTCCCTCGGGGATACCAAAAACATTCAGTACTTC
CASSSLGDTKNIQYF
>18|-|TRBV21-1|-|TRBJ2-5
TGTGCCAGCAGCAAAGCACCGGCGGGCGGGGGGGACAAAGAGACCCAGTACTTC
CASSKAPAGGGDKETQYF
>11|-|TRBV6-1|-|TRBJ2-7
TGTGCCAGCAGCGACTGGGACGAGCAGTACTTC
CASSDWDEQYF
>11|-|TRBV2|-|TRBJ1-1
TGTGCCAGCGTGGCGAACACTGAAGCTTTCTTT
CASVANTEAFF
>14|few|TRBV6-5|TRBD1|TRBJ1-1
TGTGCCAGCAGGTTGACAGGGTGGAACACTGAAGCTTTCTTT
CASRLTGWNTEAFF
>15|-|TRBV6-4|TRBD1|TRBJ1-4
TGTGCCAGCAGCGAGACAGGGGGCCAGAGTGAAAAACTGTTTTTT
CASSETGGQSEKLFF